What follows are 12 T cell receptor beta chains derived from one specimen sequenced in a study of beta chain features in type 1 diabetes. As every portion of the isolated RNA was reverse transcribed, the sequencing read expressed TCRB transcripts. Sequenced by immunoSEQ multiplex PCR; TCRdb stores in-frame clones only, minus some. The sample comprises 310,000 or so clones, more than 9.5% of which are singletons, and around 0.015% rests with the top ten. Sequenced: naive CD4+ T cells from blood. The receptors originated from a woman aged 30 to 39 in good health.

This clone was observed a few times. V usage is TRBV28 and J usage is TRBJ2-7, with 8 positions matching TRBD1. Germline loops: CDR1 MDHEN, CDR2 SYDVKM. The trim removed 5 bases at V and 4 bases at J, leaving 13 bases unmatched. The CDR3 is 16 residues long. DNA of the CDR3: TGTGCCAGCAGTCTCTCCCCTCAGGGGGCGCGGTACGAGCAGTACTTC. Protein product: CASSLSPQGARYEQYF.

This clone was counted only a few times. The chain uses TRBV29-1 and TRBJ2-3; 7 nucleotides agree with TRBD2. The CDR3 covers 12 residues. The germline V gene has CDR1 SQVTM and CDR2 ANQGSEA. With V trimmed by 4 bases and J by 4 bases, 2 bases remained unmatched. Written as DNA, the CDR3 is TGCAGCGTTGGCGGGAGCCCAGATACGCAGTATTTT. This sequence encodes CSVGGSPDTQYF.

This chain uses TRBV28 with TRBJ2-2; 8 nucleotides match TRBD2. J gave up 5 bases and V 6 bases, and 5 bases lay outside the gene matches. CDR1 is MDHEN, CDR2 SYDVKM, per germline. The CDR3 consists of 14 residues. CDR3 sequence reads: CASRGAGATGELFF. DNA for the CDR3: TGTGCCAGCAGGGGAGCGGGAGCGACCGGGGAGCTGTTTTTT.

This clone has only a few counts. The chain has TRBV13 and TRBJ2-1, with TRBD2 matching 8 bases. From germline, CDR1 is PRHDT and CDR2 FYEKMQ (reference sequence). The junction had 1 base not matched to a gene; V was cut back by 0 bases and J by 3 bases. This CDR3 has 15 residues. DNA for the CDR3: TGTGCCAGCAGCTTAGGCGGGGGGGGCTACAATGAGCAGTTCTTC. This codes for CASSLGGGGYNEQFF.

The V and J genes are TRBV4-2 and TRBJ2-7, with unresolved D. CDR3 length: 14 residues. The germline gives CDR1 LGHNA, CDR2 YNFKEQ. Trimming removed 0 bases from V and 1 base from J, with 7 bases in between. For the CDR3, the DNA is TGTGCCAGCAGCCAAGAGAGCCGGTCCTACGAGCAGTACTTC. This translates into CASSQESRSYEQYF.

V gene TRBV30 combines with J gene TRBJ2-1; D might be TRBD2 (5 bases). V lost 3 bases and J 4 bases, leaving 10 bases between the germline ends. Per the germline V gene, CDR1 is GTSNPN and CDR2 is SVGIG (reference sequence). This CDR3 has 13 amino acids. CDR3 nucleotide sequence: TGTGCCTGGAGGGGCGGGCCTTACAATGAGCAGTTCTTC. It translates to CAWRGGPYNEQFF. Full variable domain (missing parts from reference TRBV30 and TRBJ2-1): SQTIHQWPATLVQPVGSPLSLECTVEGTSNPNLYWYRQAAGRGLQLLFYSVGIGQISSEVPQNLSASRPQDRQFILSSKKLLLSDSGFYLCAWRGGPYNEQFFGPGTRLTVL.

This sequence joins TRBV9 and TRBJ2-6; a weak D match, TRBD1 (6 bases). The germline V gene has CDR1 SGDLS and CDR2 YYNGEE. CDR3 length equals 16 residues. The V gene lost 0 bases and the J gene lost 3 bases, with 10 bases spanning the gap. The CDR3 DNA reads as TGTGCCAGCAGCGTAGGGCAGGGGAGTGGGGCCAACGTCCTGACTTTC. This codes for CASSVGQGSGANVLTF.

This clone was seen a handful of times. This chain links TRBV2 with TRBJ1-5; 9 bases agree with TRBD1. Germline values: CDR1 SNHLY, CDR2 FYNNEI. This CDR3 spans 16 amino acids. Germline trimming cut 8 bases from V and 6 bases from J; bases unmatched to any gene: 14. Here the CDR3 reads CASGRAGQGGAQPQHF. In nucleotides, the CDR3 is TGTGCCAGCGGGAGAGCGGGACAGGGAGGTGCTCAGCCCCAGCATTTT. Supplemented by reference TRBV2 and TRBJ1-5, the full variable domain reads EPEVTQTPSHQVTQMGQEVILRCVPISNHLYFYWYRQILGQKVEFLVSFYNNEISEKSEIFDDQFSVERPDGSNFTLKIRSTKLEDSAMYFCASGRAGQGGAQPQHFGDGTRLSIL.

In DNA form, the CDR3 reads TGTGCCAGCAGCCCGCAGCGGGGAACAACAAATGAGCAGTTCTTC. Residues: CASSPQRGTTNEQFF. J is TRBJ2-1 and V is TRBV9, with 7 bases identical to TRBD2. The CDR3 sequence is 15 residues long. Germline-derived CDR1 and CDR2 are SGDLS and YYNGEE. Losses at the gene ends were 4 bases for V and 7 bases for J; bases not matched to a gene: 11. Looking up the rest from reference TRBV9 and TRBJ2-1 gives the full variable domain: DSGVTQTPKHLITATGQRVTLRCSPRSGDLSVYWYQQSLDQGLQFLIQYYNGEERAKGNILERFSAQQFPDLHSELNLSSLELGDSALYFCASSPQRGTTNEQFFGPGTRLTVL.

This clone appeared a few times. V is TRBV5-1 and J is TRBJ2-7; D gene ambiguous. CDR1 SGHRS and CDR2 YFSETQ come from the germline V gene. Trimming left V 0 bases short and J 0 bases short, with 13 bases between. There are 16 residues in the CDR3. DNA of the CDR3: TGCGCCAGCAGCTTGGGTTCCGCGTATTCCTCCTACGAGCAGTACTTC. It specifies CASSLGSAYSSYEQYF.

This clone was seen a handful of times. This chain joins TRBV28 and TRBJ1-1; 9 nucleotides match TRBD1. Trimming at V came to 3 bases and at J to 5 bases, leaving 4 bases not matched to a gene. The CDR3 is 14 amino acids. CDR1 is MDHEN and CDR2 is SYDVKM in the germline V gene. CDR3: CASSLGQGGTEAFF. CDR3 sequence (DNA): TGTGCCAGCAGTTTGGGACAGGGCGGAACTGAAGCTTTCTTT.

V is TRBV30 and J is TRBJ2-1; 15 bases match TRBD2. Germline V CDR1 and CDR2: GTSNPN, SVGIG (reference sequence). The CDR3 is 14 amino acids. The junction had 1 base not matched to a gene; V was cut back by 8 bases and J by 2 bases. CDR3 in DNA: TGTGCCCGGACTAGCGGGAGGGCCTACAATGAGCAGTTCTTC. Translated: CARTSGRAYNEQFF.